A selection of T cell receptor beta chains follows, all from one sample in a study of cytomegalovirus exposure and HLA in healthy donors. TCRdb's copy holds only in-frame clones and misses some; the assay was immunoSEQ multiplex PCR. The sample includes roughly 130,000 clones, about three quarters of them seen just once. Material for sequencing was PBMCs. These receptors came from a human donor in good health. Each CDR3 is given with its conserved first and last residue. The D gene is left open where the match is weak. Part of the rows lack a size; the others show once, few, many or a class for expanded clones.

J gene,V gene,clone size,D gene,CDR3 DNA,CDR3 protein
TRBJ2-2,TRBV5-4,.,.,TGTGCCAGCAGCTTGGCCGGGCGGGTCAACACCGGGGAGCTGTTTTTT,CASSLAGRVNTGELFF
TRBJ2-3,TRBV5-1,.,TRBD2,TGCGCCAGCAGCCGGGGACTAGCGGGGGCAGATACGCAGTATTTT,CASSRGLAGADTQYF
TRBJ2-7,TRBV18,.,TRBD1,TGTGCCAGCTCACCACGGAATCCGGGACAGGGGGCGAGCGAGCAGTACTTC,CASSPRNPGQGASEQYF
TRBJ2-5,TRBV27,.,.,TGTGCCAGCAGTTTAAGCGTCCCGGCGGAGACCCAGTACTTC,CASSLSVPAETQYF
TRBJ2-7,TRBV7-2,.,TRBD2,TGTGCCAGCAGCTTATGGACTAGCGGAGTCACCCCCTACGAGCAGTACTTC,CASSLWTSGVTPYEQYF
TRBJ2-5,TRBV19,few,TRBD1,TGTGCCAGTCGCCGGGTCTACAGGGGCGGGGAGACCCAGTACTTC,CASRRVYRGGETQYF
TRBJ2-1,TRBV27,.,TRBD2,TGTGCCAGCAGAAACCTAGCGGGAAATGAGCAGTTCTTC,CASRNLAGNEQFF
TRBJ1-3,TRBV6-5,.,.,TGTGCCAGCAGTTATCGGGACACCATATATTTT,CASSYRDTIYF
TRBJ2-3,TRBV15,.,.,TGTGTCACCAGCATTAGACAGGAGTACACAGATACGCAGTATTTT,CVTSIRQEYTDTQYF
TRBJ2-3,TRBV5-4,.,.,TGTGCCAGCAGCTCTACTAGCACAGATACGCAGTATTTT,CASSSTSTDTQYF